This entry features one T cell receptor (beta chain) sequence. Antigen specificity is unknown. This record comes from a study of beta chain features in type 1 diabetes. What was sequenced were expressed TCRB transcripts, since all of the isolated RNA had been reverse transcribed. Profiled with immunoSEQ multiplex PCR; TCRdb holds only in-frame clones, not every one. The top ten hold roughly 2% of the sample, which has more than 150,000 clones, around 10% seen once. Points from the study as a whole: People with Type 1 diabetes carried modestly yet significantly shorter TCRB CDR3s in all four CD4+ subsets.

The sample consisted of central memory CD4+ T cells from blood. The sequence was collected from a man younger than 35 in good health.

CDR3 coding DNA: TGTGCCAGCGAGGCCGGGGGCCGGGGGGAGACCCAGTACTTC. Encoded protein: CASEAGGRGETQYF. The V and J genes are TRBV7-6 and TRBJ2-5; D possibly uses TRBD1 or TRBD2 (6 bases each). V gave up 8 bases and J gave up 5 bases, with 18 bases separating them. The germline gives CDR1 SGHVS, CDR2 FNYEAQ. The CDR3 sequence is 14 residues long. Using reference TRBV7-6 and TRBJ2-5 for the parts outside the CDR3, the full variable domain is GAGVSQSPRYKVTKRGQDVALRCDPISGHVSLYWYRQALGQGPEFLTYFNYEAQQDKSGLPNDRFSAERPEGSISTLTIQRTEQRDSAMYRCASEAGGRGETQYFGPGTRLLVL.